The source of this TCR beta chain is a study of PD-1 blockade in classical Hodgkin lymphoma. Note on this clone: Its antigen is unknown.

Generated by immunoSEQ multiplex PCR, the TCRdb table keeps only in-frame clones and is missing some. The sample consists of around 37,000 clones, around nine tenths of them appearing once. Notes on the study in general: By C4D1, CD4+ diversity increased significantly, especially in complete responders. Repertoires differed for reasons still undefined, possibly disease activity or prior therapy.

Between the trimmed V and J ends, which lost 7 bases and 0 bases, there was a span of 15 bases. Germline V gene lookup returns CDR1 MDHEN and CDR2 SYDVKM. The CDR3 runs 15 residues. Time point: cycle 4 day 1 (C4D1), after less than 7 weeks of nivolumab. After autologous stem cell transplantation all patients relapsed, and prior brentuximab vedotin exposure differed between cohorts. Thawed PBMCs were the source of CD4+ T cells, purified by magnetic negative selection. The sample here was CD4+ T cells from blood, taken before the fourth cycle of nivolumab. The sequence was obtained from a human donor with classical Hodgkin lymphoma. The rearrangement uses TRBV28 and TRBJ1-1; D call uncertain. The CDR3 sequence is CASIPPGRMNTEAFF. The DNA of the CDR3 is TGTGCCAGCATCCCGCCAGGCAGAATGAACACTGAAGCTTTCTTT.